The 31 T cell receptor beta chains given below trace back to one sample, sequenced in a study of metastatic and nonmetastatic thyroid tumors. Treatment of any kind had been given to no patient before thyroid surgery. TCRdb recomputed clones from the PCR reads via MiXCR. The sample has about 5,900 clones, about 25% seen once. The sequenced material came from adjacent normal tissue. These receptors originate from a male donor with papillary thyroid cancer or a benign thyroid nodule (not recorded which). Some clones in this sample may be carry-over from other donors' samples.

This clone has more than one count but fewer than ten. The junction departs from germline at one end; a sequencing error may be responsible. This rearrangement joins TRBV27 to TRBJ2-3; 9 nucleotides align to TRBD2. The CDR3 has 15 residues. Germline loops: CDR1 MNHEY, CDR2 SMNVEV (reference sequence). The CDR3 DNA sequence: TGTGGCAGCAGCAGGGGACTAGCTAGCACAGATACGCAGTATTTT. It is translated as CGSSRGLASTDTQYF.

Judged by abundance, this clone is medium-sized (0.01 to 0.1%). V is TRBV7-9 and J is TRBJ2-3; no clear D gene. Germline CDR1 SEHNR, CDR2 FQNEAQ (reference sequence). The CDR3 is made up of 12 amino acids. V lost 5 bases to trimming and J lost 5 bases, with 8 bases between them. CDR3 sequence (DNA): TGTGCCAGCAGCCATCTGGTAGATACGCAGTATTTT. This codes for CASSHLVDTQYF.

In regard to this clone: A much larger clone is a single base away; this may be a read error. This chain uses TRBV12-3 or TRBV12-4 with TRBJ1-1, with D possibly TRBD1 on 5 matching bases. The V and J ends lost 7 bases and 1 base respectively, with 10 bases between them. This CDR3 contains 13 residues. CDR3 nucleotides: TGTGCCAGCATTGGGACGGGGAACACTGAAGCTTTCTTT. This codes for CASIGTGNTEAFF.

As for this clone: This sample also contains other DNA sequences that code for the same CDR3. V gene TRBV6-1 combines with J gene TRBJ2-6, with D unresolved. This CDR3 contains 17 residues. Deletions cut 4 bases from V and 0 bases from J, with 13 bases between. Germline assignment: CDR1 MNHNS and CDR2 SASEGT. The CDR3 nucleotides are TGTGCCAGCAGTGTGACGACGGAGATCTCTGGGGCCAACGTCCTGACTTTC. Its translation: CASSVTTEISGANVLTF.

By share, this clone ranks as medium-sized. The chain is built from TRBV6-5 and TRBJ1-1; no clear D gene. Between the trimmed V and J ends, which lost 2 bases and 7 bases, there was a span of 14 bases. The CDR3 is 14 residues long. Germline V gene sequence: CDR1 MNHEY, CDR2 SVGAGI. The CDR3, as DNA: TGTGCCAGCAGTTACACGGACGGGAAAAATGAAGCTTTCTTT. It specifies CASSYTDGKNEAFF.

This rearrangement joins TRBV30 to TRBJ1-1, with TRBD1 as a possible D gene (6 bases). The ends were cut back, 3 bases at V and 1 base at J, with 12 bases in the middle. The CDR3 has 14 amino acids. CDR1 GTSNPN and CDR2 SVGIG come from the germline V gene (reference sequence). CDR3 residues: CAWSLLQGNTEAFF. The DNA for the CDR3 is TGTGCCTGGAGCCTCTTACAGGGGAACACTGAAGCTTTCTTT.

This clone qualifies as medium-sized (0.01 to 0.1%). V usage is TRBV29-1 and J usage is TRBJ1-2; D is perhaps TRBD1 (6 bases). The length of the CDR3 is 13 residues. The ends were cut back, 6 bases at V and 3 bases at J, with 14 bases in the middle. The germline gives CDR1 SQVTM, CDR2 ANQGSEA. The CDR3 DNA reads TGCAGCGTAGATACAGGGCTGGACTATGGCTACACCTTC. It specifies CSVDTGLDYGYTF.

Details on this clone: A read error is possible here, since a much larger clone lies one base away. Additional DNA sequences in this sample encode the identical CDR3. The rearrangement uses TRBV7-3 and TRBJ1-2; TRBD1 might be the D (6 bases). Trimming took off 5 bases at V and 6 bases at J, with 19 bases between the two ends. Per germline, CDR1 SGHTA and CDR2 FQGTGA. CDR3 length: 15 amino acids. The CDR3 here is CASSPGQTSGDGYTF. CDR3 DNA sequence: TGTGCCAGCAGCCCCGGACAGACCAGTGGTGATGGCTACACCTTC.

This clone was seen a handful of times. CDR3 coding DNA: TGTGCCAGCCATGGGAGCAATGAGCAGTTCTTC. This sequence encodes CASHGSNEQFF. This chain connects TRBV6-2 or TRBV6-3 to TRBJ2-1; a weak D match, TRBD2 (5 bases). Germline CDR1 is MNHEY and CDR2 is SVGEGT. The CDR3 totals 11 residues. V shed 8 bases and J shed 6 bases, with 8 bases lying between them.

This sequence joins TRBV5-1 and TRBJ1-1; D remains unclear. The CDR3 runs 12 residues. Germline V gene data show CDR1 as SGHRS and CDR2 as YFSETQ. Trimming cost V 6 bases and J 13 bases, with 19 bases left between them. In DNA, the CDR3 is TGCGCCAGCAACATCGGGAACACTGTTGGTTTCTTT. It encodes CASNIGNTVGFF.

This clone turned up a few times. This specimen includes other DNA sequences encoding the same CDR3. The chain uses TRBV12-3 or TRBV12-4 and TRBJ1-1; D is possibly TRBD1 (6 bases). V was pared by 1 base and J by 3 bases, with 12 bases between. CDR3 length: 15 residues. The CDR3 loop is CASSLDRAGDTEAFF. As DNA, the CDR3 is TGTGCCAGCAGTTTAGATAGGGCAGGGGACACTGAAGCTTTCTTT.

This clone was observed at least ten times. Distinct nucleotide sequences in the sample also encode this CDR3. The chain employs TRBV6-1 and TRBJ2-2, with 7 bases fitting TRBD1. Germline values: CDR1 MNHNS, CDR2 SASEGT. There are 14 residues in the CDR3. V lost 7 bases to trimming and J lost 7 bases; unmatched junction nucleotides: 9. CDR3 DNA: TGTGCCAGCAAGAATCCGGACAGGAGCGGGGAGCTGTTTTTT. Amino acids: CASKNPDRSGELFF.

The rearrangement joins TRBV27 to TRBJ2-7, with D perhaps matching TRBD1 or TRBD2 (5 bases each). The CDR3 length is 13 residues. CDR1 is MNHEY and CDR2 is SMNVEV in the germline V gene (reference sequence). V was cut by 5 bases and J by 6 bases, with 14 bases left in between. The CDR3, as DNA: TGTGCCAGCAGTCTGGGGGAATTGGGCGAGCAGTACTTC. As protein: CASSLGELGEQYF.

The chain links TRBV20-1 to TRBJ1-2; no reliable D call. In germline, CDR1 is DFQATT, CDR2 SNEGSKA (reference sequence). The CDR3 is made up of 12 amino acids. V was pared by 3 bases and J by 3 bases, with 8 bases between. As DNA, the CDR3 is TGCAGTGCTAGTCACGGGGACTATGGCTACACCTTC. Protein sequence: CSASHGDYGYTF.

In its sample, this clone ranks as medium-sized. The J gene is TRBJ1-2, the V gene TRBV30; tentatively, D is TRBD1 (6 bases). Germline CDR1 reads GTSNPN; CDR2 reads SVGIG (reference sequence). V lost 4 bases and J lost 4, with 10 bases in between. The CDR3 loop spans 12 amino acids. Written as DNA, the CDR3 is TGTGCCTGGATACAGGGAATCTATGGCTACACCTTC. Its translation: CAWIQGIYGYTF.

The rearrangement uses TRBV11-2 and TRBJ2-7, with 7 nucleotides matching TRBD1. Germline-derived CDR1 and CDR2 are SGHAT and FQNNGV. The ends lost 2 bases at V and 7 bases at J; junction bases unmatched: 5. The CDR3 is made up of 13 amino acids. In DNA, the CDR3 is TGTGCCAGCAGCTTACGAAAGGGGGCAGAGCAGTACTTC. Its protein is CASSLRKGAEQYF.

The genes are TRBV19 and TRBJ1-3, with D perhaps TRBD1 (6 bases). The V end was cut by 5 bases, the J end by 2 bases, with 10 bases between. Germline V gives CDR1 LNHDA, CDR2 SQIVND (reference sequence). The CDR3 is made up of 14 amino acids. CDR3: CASSRQGTGNTIYF. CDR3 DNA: TGTGCCAGTAGTCGCCAGGGGACTGGAAACACCATATATTTT.

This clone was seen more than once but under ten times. The CDR3 bases are TGCAGTGCTAGAGACCTTTCCGGGACTAGCGAGACAGATACGCAGTATTTT. Encoded protein: CSARDLSGTSETDTQYF. The V call is TRBV20-1, the J call TRBJ2-3, with TRBD2 identical over 10 bases. This CDR3 spans 17 amino acids. V dropped 0 bases and J dropped 3; count of bases not matched to a gene: 9. Germline V gene lookup returns CDR1 DFQATT and CDR2 SNEGSKA (reference sequence).

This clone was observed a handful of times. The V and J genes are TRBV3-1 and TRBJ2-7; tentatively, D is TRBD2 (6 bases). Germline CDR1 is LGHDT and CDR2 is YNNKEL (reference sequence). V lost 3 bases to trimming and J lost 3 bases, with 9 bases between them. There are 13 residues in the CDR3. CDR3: CASSQTRDYEQYF. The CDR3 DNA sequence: TGTGCCAGCAGCCAGACTAGGGACTACGAGCAGTACTTC.

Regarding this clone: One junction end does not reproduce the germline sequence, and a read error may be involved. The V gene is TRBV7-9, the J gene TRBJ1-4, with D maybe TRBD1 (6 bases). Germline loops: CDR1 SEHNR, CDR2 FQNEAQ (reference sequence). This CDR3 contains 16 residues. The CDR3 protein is CASSLRGRGVNEKLFF. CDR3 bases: TGTGCCAGCAGCCTCCGGGGCAGGGGTGTTAATGAAAAACTGTTCTTT.

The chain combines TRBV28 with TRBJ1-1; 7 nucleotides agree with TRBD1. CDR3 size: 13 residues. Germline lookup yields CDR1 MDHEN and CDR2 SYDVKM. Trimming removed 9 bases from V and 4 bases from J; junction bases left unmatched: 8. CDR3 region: CASQTGRVTEAFF. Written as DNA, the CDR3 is TGTGCCAGTCAGACAGGGAGGGTCACTGAAGCTTTCTTT. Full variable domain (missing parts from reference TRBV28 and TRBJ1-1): DVKVTQSSRYLVKRTGEKVFLECVQDMDHENMFWYRQDPGLGLRLIYFSYDVKMKEKGDIPEGYSVSREKKERFSLILESASTNQTSMYLCASQTGRVTEAFFGQGTRLTVV.

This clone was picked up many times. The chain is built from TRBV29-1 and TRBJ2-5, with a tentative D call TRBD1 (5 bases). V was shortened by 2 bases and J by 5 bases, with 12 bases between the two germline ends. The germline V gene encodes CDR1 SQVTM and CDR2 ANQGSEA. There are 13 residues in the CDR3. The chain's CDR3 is CSVEQGLGETQYF. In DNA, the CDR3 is TGCAGCGTTGAACAGGGCCTAGGGGAGACCCAGTACTTC.

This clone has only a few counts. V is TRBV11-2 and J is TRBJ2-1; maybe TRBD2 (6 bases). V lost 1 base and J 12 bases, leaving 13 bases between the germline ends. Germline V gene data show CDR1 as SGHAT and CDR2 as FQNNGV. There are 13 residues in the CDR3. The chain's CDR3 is CASSLGGGNWQFF. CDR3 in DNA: TGTGCCAGCAGCTTAGGGGGCGGGAACTGGCAGTTCTTC.

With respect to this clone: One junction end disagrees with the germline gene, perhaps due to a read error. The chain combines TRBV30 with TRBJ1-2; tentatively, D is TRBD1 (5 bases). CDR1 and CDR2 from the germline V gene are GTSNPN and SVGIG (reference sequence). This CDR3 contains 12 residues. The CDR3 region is CAWTPGQGRAIF. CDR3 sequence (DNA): TGTGCCTGGACCCCTGGGCAGGGAAGGGCCATCTTC.

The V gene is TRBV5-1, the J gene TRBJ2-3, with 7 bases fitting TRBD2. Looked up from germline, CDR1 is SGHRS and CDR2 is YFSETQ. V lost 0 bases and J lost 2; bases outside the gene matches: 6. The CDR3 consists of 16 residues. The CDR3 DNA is TGCGCCAGCAGCTTGGATCCGGGGGGTCTCACAGATACGCAGTATTTT. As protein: CASSLDPGGLTDTQYF.

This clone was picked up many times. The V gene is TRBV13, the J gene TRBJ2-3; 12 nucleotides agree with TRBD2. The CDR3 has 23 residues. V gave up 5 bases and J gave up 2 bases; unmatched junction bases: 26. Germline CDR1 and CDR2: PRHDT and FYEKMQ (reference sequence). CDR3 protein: CASSGLLVPGTSGYNTDTDTQYF. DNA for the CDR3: TGTGCCAGCAGCGGATTACTCGTCCCCGGGACTAGCGGGTACAATACTGACACAGATACGCAGTATTTT.

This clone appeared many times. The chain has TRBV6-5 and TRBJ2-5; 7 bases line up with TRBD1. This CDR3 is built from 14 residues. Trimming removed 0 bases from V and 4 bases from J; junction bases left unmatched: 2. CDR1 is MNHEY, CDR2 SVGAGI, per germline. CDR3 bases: TGTGCCAGCAGTTACTCGAGGGGGCCAGAGACCCAGTACTTC. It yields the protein CASSYSRGPETQYF.

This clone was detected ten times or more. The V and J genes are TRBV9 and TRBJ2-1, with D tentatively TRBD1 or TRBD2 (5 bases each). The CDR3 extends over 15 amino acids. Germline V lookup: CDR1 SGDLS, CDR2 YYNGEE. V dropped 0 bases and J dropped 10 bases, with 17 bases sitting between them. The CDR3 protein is CASSVGDGFRREQFF. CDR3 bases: TGTGCCAGCAGCGTAGGGGACGGGTTTCGGAGGGAGCAGTTCTTC.

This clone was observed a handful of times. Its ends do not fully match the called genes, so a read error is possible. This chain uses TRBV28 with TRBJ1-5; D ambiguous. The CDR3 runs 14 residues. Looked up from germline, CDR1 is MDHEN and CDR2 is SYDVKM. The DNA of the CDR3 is TGTGCCAGCAGTTTCTATCAGAGCAGTCAGCCCCAGCATTTT. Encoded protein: CASSFYQSSQPQHF.

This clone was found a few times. The CDR3 DNA follows: TGTGCCAGCAGTCCCCGGGATTCACCCCTCCACTTT. Translation: CASSPRDSPLHF. This sequence joins TRBV12-3 or TRBV12-4 and TRBJ1-6, with D uncertain. CDR3 size: 12 residues. Trimming pared 5 bases from V and 8 bases from J, leaving 7 bases between.

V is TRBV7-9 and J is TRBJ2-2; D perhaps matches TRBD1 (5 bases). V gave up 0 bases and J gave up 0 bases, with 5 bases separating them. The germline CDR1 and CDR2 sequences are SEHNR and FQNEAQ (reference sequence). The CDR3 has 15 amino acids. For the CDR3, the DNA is TGTGCCAGCAGCTTAGCGACAGCGAACACCGGGGAGCTGTTTTTT. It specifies CASSLATANTGELFF.